This T cell receptor beta chain stems from a study of regulatory T cells in long-lasting Graves disease. Time point specified: persistent/refractory GD, antithyroid drugs over 5 years with positive TRAb. TCR sequences were obtained from RNA taken from PBMCs. EDTA tubes received about 10 milliliters of collected peripheral blood. In this sample, this clonotype turned up a few times. Its specificity is unknown. CDR3 size: 14 residues. V lost 4 bases, J lost 6 bases, and 16 bases lay in between. CDR1 is SGDLS and CDR2 is YYNGEE in the germline V gene. Assembly of TCR beta libraries relied on iRepertoire HTBI primers together with Arm-PCR of CDR3 regions. TCRdb fed the multiplex PCR reads into MiXCR, producing one record per CDR3 protein. The sample yields some 470,000 distinct CDR3 sequences, around a fifth seen once. Study conclusions and caveats: TRBV28, TRBJ1-2 and TRBJ2-5 were segments that persistent disease favored.

Sequencing was performed on peripheral blood mononuclear cells (PBMCs), taken when the disease was refractory, from a patient treated with antithyroid drugs. This TCR was recovered from a female donor with Graves disease. This chain links TRBV9 with TRBJ1-2; a possible D gene is TRBD1 (6 bases). The CDR3 region is CASSPFGGADGYTF. For the CDR3, the DNA is TGTGCCAGCAGCCCCTTCGGGGGCGCGGATGGCTACACCTTC.